This T cell receptor beta chain was sequenced in a study of CD8 T cells in ankylosing spondylitis. Quantitative 5'-RACE with molecular barcodes generated TCR beta libraries. Each CDR3 protein gets one entry after TCRdb re-called the 5' RACE reads with MiXCR. The sample records 200,000 to 250,000 distinct CDR3 sequences, around 16% being singletons. This clonotype was seen many times. Its antigen is undetermined. The CDR3 runs to 16 residues. The V and J ends lost 0 bases and 2 bases, in that order; junction bases with no gene match: 3. The germline V gene encodes CDR1 SGHRS and CDR2 YFSETQ. Study-wide findings and caveats: Disease-associated clones were CD8+ and fairly uncommon in peripheral blood. Typical of ankylosing spondylitis blood, it appeared, was a TCR beta motif of about eight highly homologous variants. Significant enrichment of disease-linked clones was reportedly seen in matched ankylosing spondylitis synovial fluid.

Sample: blood, either unsorted or a sorted T cell fraction (not recorded which). V usage is TRBV5-1 and J usage is TRBJ2-5; 11 bases agree with TRBD2. This clonotype was obtained from a male donor with ankylosing spondylitis. The chain's CDR3 is CASSLGLAGIQETQYF. DNA for the CDR3: TGCGCCAGCAGCTTGGGACTAGCGGGGATTCAAGAGACCCAGTACTTC.